This TCR beta chain was obtained from a study of blood T cell repertoires in COVID-19. On the study more broadly: Spain, Italy and the United States supplied samples that represented acute and convalescent COVID-19. The analysed material was cDNA or gDNA that came from T cells, B-cell-depleted T cells, or PBMCs.

Measured with immunoSEQ multiplex PCR; TCRdb has only the in-frame clones, and not every one. The sample lists about 430,000 clones; 70% to 90% were seen once. CDR1 is SGHDT and CDR2 is YYEEEE in the germline V gene. Trimming cost V 4 bases and J 5 bases; bases outside gene matches: 2. The CDR3 totals 12 residues. The study assigned cohorts using participant-reported clinical history. The sequence came from a woman aged 18-29 years who had been exposed to COVID-19. The gene calls are TRBV5-6 and TRBJ2-5, with 7 bases aligning to TRBD2. Sequencing input: PBMCs or T cells enriched from blood (not recorded which). The CDR3 DNA reads as TGTGCCAGCAGCCCCGGGGGGGAGACCCAGTACTTC. Protein: CASSPGGETQYF.